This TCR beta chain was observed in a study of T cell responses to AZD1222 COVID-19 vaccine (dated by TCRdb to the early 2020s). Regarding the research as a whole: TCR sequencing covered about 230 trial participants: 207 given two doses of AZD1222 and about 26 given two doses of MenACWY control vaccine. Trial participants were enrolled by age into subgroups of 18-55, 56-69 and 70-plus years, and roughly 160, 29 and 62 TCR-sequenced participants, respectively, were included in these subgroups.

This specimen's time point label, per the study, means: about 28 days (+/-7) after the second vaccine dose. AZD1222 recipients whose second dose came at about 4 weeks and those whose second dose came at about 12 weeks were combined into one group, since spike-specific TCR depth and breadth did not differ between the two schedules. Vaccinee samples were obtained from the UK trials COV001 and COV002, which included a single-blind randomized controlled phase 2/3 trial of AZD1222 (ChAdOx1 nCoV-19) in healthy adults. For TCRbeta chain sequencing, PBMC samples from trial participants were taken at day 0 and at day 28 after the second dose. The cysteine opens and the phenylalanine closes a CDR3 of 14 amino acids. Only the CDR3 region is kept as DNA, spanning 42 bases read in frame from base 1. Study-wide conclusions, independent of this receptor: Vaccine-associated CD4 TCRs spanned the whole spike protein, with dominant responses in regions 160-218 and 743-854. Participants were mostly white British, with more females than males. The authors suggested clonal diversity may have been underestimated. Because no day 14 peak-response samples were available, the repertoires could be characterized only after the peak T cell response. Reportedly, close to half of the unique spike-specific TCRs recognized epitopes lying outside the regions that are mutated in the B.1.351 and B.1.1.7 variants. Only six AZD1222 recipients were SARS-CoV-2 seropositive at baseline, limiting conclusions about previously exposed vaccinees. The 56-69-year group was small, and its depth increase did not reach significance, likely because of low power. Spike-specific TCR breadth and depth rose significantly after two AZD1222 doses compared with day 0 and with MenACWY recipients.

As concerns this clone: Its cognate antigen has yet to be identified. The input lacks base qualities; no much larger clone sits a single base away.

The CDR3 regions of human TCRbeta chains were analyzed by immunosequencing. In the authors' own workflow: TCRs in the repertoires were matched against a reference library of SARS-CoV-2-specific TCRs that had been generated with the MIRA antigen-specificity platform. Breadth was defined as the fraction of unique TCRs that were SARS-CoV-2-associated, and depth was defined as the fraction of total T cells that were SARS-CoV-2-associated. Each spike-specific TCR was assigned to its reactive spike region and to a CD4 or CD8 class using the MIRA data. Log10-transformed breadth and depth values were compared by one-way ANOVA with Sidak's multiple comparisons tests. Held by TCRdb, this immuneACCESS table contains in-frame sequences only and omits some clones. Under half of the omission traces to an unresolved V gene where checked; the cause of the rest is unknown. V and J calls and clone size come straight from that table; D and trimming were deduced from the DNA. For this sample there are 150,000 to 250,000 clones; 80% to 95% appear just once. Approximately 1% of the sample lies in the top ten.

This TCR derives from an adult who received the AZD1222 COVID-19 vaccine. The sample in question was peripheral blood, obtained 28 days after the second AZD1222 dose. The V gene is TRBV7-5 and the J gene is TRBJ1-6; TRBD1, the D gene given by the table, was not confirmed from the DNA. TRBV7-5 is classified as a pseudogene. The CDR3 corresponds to CVRSPGHKLSPLHF. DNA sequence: TGTGTCAGAAGCCCCGGACATAAATTATCACCCCTCCACTTT.